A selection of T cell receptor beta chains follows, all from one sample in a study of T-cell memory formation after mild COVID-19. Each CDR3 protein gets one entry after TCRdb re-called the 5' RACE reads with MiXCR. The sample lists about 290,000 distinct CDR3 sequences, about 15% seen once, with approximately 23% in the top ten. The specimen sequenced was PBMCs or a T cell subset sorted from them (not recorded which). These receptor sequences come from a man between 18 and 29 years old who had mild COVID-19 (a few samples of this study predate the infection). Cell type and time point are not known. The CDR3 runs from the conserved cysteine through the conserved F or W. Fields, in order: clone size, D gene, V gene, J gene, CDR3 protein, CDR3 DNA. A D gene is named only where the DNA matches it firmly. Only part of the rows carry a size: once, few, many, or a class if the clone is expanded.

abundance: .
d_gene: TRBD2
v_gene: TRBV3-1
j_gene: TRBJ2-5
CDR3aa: CASSQESRGSEETQYF
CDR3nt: TGTGCCAGCAGCCAAGAGTCGCGGGGGAGCGAGGAGACCCAGTACTTC

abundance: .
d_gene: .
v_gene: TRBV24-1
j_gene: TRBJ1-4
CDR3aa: CATSPGLNEKLFF
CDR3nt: TGTGCCACCAGTCCAGGTCTTAATGAAAAACTGTTTTTT

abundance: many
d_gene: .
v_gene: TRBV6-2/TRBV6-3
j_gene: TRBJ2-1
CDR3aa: CASSAGALSEQFF
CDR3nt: TGTGCCTCTTCCGCGGGGGCCCTGAGTGAGCAGTTCTTC

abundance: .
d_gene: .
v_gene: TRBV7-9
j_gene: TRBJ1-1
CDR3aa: CASSFGGVANTEAFF
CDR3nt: TGTGCCAGCAGCTTTGGGGGGGTAGCGAACACTGAAGCTTTCTTT

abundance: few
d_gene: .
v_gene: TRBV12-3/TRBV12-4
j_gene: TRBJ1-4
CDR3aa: CASNRNLNEKLFF
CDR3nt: TGTGCCAGCAACCGGAACCTGAATGAAAAACTGTTTTTT

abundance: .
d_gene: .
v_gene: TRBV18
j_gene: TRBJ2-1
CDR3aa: CASSAAGTGLDEQFF
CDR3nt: TGTGCCAGCTCAGCGGCCGGGACTGGCCTCGATGAGCAGTTCTTC

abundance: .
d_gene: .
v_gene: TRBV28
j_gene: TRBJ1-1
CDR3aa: CASSWDVRDTEAFF
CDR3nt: TGTGCCAGCAGTTGGGACGTACGGGACACTGAAGCTTTCTTT

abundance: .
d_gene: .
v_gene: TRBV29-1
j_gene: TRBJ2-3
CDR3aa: CSVAVGGSTDTQYF
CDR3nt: TGCAGCGTCGCGGTTGGAGGAAGCACAGATACGCAGTATTTT

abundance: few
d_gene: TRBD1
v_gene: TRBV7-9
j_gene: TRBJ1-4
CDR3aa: CASSLQGRTEKLFF
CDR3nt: TGTGCCAGCAGCCTACAGGGGAGAACTGAAAAACTGTTTTTT

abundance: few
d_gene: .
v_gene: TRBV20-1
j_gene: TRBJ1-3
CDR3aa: CSASSSNSGNTIYF
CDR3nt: TGCAGTGCTAGTTCGTCAAACTCTGGAAACACCATATATTTT

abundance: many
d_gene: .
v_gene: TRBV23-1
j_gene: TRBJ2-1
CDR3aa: CASSHTTSLGEQFF
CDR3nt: TGCGCCAGCAGTCACACGACTAGTCTCGGTGAGCAGTTCTTC

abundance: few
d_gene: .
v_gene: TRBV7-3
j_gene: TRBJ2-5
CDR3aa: CASSAGPLDQYF
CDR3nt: TGTGCCAGCAGCGCAGGACCGCTGGACCAGTACTTC

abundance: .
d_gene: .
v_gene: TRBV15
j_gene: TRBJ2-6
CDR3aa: CATSRGGTGANVLTF
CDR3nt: TGTGCCACCAGCAGAGGGGGTACTGGGGCCAACGTCCTGACTTTC

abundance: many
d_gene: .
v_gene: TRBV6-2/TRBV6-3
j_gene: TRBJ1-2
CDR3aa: CASTTRAGSMDGYTF
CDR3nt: TGTGCCAGCACCACACGTGCAGGGTCGATGGATGGCTACACCTTC

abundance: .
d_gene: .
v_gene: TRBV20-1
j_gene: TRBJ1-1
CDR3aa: CSAKPGSRTLRSEAFF
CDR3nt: TGCAGTGCTAAACCCGGGTCCCGGACGTTGCGCTCTGAAGCTTTCTTT

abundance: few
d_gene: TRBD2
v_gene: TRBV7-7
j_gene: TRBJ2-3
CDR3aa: CASSLGALAGGTDTQYF
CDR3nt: TGTGCTAGCAGCTTAGGGGCCCTAGCGGGGGGCACAGATACGCAGTATTTT

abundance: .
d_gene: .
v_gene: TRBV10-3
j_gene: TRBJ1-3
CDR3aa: CAIRSGNTIYF
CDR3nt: TGTGCCATCCGCAGTGGAAACACCATATATTTT

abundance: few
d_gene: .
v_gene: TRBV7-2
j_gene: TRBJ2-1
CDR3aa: CASSPTSGEQFF
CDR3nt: TGTGCCAGCAGCCCGACGAGTGGTGAGCAGTTCTTC

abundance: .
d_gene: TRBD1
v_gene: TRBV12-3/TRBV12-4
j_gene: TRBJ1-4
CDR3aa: CASSPGDRVGEKLFF
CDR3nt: TGTGCCAGCAGTCCGGGGGACAGGGTGGGTGAAAAACTGTTTTTT

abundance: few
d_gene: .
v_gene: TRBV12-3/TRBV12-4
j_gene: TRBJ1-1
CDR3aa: CASIVGMNTEAFF
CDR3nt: TGTGCCAGCATTGTCGGGATGAACACTGAAGCTTTCTTT

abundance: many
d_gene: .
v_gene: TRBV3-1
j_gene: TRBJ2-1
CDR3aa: CASSLPGYDNEQFF
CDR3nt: TGTGCCAGCAGCCTACCGGGATACGACAATGAGCAGTTCTTC

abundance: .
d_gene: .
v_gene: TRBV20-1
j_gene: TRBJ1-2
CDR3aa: CSARGPKNYGYTF
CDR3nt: TGCAGTGCTAGAGGTCCGAAGAACTATGGCTACACCTTC

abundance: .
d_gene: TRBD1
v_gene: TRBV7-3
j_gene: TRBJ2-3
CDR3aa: CASSSRQGLGDTQYF
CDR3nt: TGTGCCAGCAGCTCACGACAGGGGTTGGGAGATACGCAGTATTTT

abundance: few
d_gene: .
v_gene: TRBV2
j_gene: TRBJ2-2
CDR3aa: CASSAGTMAGELFF
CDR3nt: TGTGCCAGCAGTGCCGGGACAATGGCCGGGGAGCTGTTTTTT

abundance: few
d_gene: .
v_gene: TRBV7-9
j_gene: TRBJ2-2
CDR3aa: CASSPWDTGELFF
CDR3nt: TGTGCCAGCAGCCCGTGGGACACCGGGGAGCTGTTTTTT

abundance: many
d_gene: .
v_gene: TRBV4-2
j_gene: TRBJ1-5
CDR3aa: CASSPGQNNQPQHF
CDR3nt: TGTGCCAGCAGCCCAGGACAGAACAATCAGCCCCAGCATTTT

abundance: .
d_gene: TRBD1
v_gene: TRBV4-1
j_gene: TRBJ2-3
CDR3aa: CASSHVDRGSTDTQYF
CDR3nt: TGCGCCAGCAGCCATGTGGACAGGGGTAGCACAGATACGCAGTATTTT

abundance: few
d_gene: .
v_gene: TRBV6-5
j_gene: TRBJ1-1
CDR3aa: CASRQSGTLPKAFF
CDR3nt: TGTGCCAGCAGACAATCGGGGACTCTACCGAAAGCTTTCTTT

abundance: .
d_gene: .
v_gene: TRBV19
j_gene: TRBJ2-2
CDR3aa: CASSIKLAAGNTGELFF
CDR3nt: TGTGCCAGTAGTATAAAGTTGGCAGCCGGGAACACCGGGGAGCTGTTTTTT

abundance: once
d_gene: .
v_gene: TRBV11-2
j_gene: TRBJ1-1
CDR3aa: CASSLGERLVVPNTEAFF
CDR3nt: TGTGCCAGCAGCTTAGGCGAGAGGTTGGTGGTCCCGAACACTGAAGCTTTCTTT

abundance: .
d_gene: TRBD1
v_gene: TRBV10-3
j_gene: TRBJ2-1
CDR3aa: CAISEPMLGTGKGNEQFF
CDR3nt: TGTGCCATCAGTGAGCCCATGCTAGGGACAGGTAAAGGGAATGAGCAGTTCTTC

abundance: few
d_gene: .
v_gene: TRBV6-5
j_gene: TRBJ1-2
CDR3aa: CASSYSAELSGYTF
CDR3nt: TGTGCCAGCAGTTACTCGGCGGAGTTATCTGGCTACACCTTC

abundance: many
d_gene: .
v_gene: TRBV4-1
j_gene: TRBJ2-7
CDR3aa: CASSQTSVRGTHSYEQYF
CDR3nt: TGCGCCAGCAGCCAGACCTCCGTCCGGGGAACACACTCCTACGAGCAGTACTTC

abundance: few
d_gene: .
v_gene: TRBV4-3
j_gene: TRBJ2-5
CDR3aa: CASSQGGRQGQETQYF
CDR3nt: TGCGCCAGCAGCCAAGGGGGACGGCAGGGCCAAGAGACCCAGTACTTC

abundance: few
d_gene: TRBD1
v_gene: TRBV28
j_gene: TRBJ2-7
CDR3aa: CASSTPGQGRFYEQYF
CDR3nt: TGTGCCAGCAGTACCCCGGGACAGGGGCGTTTCTACGAGCAGTACTTC

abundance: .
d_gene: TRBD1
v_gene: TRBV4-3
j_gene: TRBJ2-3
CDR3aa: CASSRQGASMADTQYF
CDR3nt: TGCGCCAGCAGCCGCCAGGGGGCTAGCATGGCAGATACGCAGTATTTT

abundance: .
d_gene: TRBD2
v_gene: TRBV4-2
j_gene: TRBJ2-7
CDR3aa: CASSSGLAGGYEQYF
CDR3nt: TGTGCCAGCAGCTCAGGACTAGCGGGGGGATACGAGCAGTACTTC

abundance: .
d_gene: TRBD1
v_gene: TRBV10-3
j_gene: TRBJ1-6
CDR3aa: CAINLGQGAANSPLHF
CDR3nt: TGTGCCATCAATCTAGGGCAGGGGGCAGCTAATTCACCCCTCCACTTT

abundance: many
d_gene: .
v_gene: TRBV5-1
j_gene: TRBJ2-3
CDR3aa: CASSLAVMTTADTQYF
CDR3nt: TGCGCCAGCAGCTTGGCCGTGATGACGACCGCAGATACGCAGTATTTT

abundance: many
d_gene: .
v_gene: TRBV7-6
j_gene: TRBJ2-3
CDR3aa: CASSRKQGTDTQYF
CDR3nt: TGTGCCAGCAGCCGAAAACAGGGTACAGATACGCAGTATTTT

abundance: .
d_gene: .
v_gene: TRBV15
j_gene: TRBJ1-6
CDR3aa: CATSRGSHNSPLHF
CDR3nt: TGTGCCACCTCACGGGGCAGCCATAATTCACCCCTCCACTTT

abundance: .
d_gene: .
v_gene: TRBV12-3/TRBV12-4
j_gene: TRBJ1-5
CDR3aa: CASSRDDQPQHF
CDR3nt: TGTGCCAGCAGTCGGGATGATCAGCCCCAGCATTTT

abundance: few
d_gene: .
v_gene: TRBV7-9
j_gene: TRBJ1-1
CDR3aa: CASSSWRGGTEAFF
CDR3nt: TGTGCCAGCAGCTCCTGGAGGGGGGGGACTGAAGCTTTCTTT

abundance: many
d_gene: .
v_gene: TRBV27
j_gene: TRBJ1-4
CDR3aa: CASSLSGKLFF
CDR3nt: TGTGCCAGCAGTTTATCTGGGAAACTGTTTTTT

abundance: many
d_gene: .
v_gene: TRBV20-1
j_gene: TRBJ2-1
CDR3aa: CSARDRQDNEQFF
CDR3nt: TGCAGTGCTAGAGATCGGCAGGACAATGAGCAGTTCTTC

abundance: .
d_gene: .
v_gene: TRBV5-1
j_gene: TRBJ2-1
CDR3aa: CASRLSHLGPYNEQFF
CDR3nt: TGCGCCAGCCGACTATCTCATCTGGGCCCCTACAATGAGCAGTTCTTC

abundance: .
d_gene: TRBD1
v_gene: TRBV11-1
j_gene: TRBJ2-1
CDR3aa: CASSKGQGTNEQFF
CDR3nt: TGTGCCAGCAGTAAAGGACAGGGTACGAATGAGCAGTTCTTC

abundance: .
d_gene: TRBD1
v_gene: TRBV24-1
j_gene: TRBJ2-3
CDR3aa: CATSDLGTGFTDTQYF
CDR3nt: TGTGCCACCAGTGACCTCGGGACAGGGTTCACAGATACGCAGTATTTT

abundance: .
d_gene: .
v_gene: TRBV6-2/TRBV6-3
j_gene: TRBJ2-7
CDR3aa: CASGAGKPYEQYF
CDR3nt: TGTGCCAGTGGTGCGGGAAAACCCTACGAGCAGTACTTC